Sequencing of this TCR beta chain was carried out in a study of tumor and adjacent non-tumor tissue in lung cancer. This CDR3 has 15 residues. Germline V gene sequence: CDR1 SGHDT, CDR2 YYEEEE. No cell sorting was done before RNA was extracted from the tissue. The library came from three nested PCR rounds adapted from ARM-PCR protocols. MiXCR was run by TCRdb on the multiplex PCR reads, yielding one entry per CDR3 protein. The sample holds over 100,000 distinct CDR3 sequences; 60% to 80% are singletons and the top ten take more than 35%. Remarks on this clonotype: It may be a read error: a sequence one base away is much more abundant.

V gene TRBV5-6 combines with J gene TRBJ2-6; 8 bases map to TRBD1. The receptor was isolated from a woman in her sixties or seventies with non-small cell lung cancer. Input material: lung tumor tissue. The CDR3 reads CASGLLGQGDNVLTF. CDR3 in DNA: TGTGCCAGCGGCTTGCTAGGACAGGGAGACAACGTCCTGACTTTC.